The entry that follows covers one T cell receptor beta chain sequence. V was clipped by 3 bases and J by 7 bases, with 21 bases between them. Germline V gene sequence: CDR1 SEHNR, CDR2 FQNEAQ (reference sequence). The CDR3 sequence is 16 residues long. This sample was included in a study of technical replicates of blood from four donors. Sequencing used immunoSEQ multiplex PCR; TCRdb keeps in-frame clones, though not all of them. The table shows about 85,000 clones, with around 94% occurring only once. The clonotype comes from a human donor in good health. The chain links TRBV7-9 to TRBJ1-1; no firm D call. Input material: T cells isolated from PBMCs. CDR3 DNA sequence: TGTGCCAGCAGCTTCGACCCCCGGAGGAGGGTTTTTGAAGCTTTCTTT. Its translation is CASSFDPRRRVFEAFF.